This T cell receptor (beta chain) is drawn from a study of blood T cell repertoires in COVID-19. In the study overall: The United States, Italy and Spain supplied acute and convalescent COVID-19 samples. PBMCs, B-cell-depleted T cells, or T cells were the source of the cDNA or gDNA that made up the material.

How the authors handled the data: Reference gene primers were amplified, and this amplification served to estimate nucleated cell counts. Clones were read by immunoSEQ multiplex PCR, and TCRdb kept only the in-frame ones, dropping some. V and J calls and clone size follow that table, whereas D and trimming were derived from the DNA. The sample yields 150,000 or so clones, just under 90% seen once. Enrollment of patients from Seattle took place during active infection, with longitudinal follow-up. The receptor comes from a woman in her sixties or seventies with COVID-19, enrolled during active disease. The sequenced material came from peripheral blood.

DNA of the CDR3: TGTGCCAGCAGTCCCGCGGGCCGCCGAACCTATGGCTACACCTTC. This gives the protein CASSPAGRRTYGYTF. This chain links TRBV28 with TRBJ1-2; no reliable D call. The V and J ends lost 5 bases and 4 bases respectively, with 17 bases between them. The CDR3 sequence is 15 residues long. The germline gives CDR1 MDHEN, CDR2 SYDVKM.